One and the same sample provided the 7 T cell receptor beta chains below, sequenced in a study of OX40 agonist ivuxolimab in advanced cancers. Sequencing used immunoSEQ multiplex PCR; TCRdb keeps in-frame clones, though not all of them. The sample consists of about 68,000 clones, more than 65% of them appearing once. This specimen consisted of CD4+ or CD8+ T cells sorted from blood, obtained in a trial of the OX40 agonist ivuxolimab. The source of these receptors is an adult with an advanced solid tumor such as melanoma, head and neck, liver or kidney cancer.

The chain has TRBV10-3 and TRBJ2-7; no reliable D call. The germline V gene has CDR1 ENHRY and CDR2 SYGVKD. CDR3 length: 12 amino acids. V lost 0 bases and J lost 2, with 2 bases in between. In DNA form, the CDR3 reads TGTGCCATCAGTGAGTCGGCCTACGAGCAGTACTTC. This translates into CAISESAYEQYF.

The gene calls are TRBV27 and TRBJ2-1; 12 bases line up with TRBD2. The germline CDR1 and CDR2 sequences are MNHEY and SMNVEV (reference sequence). J lost 3 bases, V lost 5 bases, and 11 bases had no gene match. CDR3 length equals 18 residues. The CDR3 DNA is TGTGCCAGCAGTCCAAGGACTAGCGGGAATGATCACTACAATGAGCAGTTCTTC. This translates into CASSPRTSGNDHYNEQFF.

This chain links TRBV10-1 with TRBJ1-5; the D is unclear. Germline values: CDR1 WNHNN, CDR2 SYGVQD (reference sequence). Trimming took off 0 bases at V and 2 bases at J, with 2 bases between the two ends. This CDR3 has 13 residues. The CDR3, as DNA: TGCGCCAGCAGTGAGTCGGGCAATCAGCCCCAGCATTTT. Encoded protein: CASSESGNQPQHF.

The J gene is TRBJ2-7, the V gene TRBV5-1; D is ambiguous. This CDR3 is 14 amino acids long. V lost 4 bases and J 0 bases, leaving 11 bases between the germline ends. Germline lookup yields CDR1 SGHRS and CDR2 YFSETQ. CDR3 nucleotide sequence: TGCGCCAGCAGCCCCCGGACCACCTCCTACGAGCAGTACTTC. It translates to CASSPRTTSYEQYF.

CDR3 coding DNA: TGTGCCAGCAGCTTAGGCAGGGGCCGATCAACTAATGAAAAACTGTTTTTT. Its translation is CASSLGRGRSTNEKLFF. J is TRBJ1-4 and V is TRBV11-2; D possibly corresponds to TRBD1 (6 bases). Germline V gene lookup returns CDR1 SGHAT and CDR2 FQNNGV. The CDR3 is made up of 17 amino acids. V lost 1 base and J 0 bases, leaving 12 bases between the germline ends.

This rearrangement joins TRBV5-1 to TRBJ2-5, with 10 bases lining up with TRBD2. V shed 6 bases and J 5 bases; nucleotides not matched to a gene: 13. The CDR3 has 16 amino acids. The germline gives CDR1 SGHRS, CDR2 YFSETQ. CDR3 DNA sequence: TGCGCCAGCAACTACTGGACTAGCGGAGGGGGGGAGACCCAGTACTTC. The encoded protein is CASNYWTSGGGETQYF.

This clone appeared a few times. V usage is TRBV7-2 and J usage is TRBJ1-1; D is perhaps TRBD1 (6 bases). V was shortened by 5 bases and J by 4 bases, with 14 bases between the two germline ends. CDR3 size: 14 residues. The V gene's germline CDR1 is SGHTA and CDR2 FQGNSA. The CDR3 region has the DNA TGTGCCAGCAGCCGGGACACGGGGCGCACTGAAGCTTTCTTT. This sequence encodes CASSRDTGRTEAFF.